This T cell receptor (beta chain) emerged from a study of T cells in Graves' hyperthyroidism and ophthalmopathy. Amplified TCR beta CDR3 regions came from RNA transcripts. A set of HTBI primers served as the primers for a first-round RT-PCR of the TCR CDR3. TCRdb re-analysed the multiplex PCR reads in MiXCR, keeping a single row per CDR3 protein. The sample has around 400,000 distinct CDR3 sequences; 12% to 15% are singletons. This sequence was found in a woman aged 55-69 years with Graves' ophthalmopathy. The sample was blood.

CDR3 nucleotide sequence: TGTGCCAGCAGCTTAATGGCGGGAGTAGGGACCGGGGAGCTGTTTTTT. This sequence encodes CASSLMAGVGTGELFF. V usage is TRBV11-2 and J usage is TRBJ2-2, with TRBD2 matching over 7 bases. Germline V lookup: CDR1 SGHAT, CDR2 FQNNGV. The junction had 8 bases not matched to a gene; V was cut back by 2 bases and J by 5 bases. This CDR3 has 16 residues.